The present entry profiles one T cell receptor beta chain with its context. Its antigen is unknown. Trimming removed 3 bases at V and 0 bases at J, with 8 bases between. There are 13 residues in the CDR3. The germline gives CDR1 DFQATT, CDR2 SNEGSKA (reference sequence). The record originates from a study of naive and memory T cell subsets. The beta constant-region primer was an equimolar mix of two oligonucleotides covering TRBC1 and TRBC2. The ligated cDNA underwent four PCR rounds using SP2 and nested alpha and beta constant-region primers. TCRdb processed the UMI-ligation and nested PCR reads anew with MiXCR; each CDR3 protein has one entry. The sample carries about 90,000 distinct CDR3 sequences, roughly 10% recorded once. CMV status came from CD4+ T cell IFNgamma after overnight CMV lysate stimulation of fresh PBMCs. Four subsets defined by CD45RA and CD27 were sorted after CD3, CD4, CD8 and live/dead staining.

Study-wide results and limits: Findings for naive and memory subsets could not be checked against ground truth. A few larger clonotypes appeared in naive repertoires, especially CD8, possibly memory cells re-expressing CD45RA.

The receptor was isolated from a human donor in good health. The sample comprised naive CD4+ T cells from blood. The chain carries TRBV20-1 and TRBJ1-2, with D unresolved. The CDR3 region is CSASLGTNYGYTF. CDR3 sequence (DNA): TGCAGTGCTAGTCTGGGAACTAACTATGGCTACACCTTC.